Shown below are 23 T cell receptor beta chains from a single sample sequenced in a study of identical twins. TCRdb re-called the 5' RACE reads with MiXCR, one entry per CDR3 protein. The sample gives about 700,000 distinct CDR3 sequences, around 8.3% of which show up once; 0.98% is in the top ten. This sample also appeared in a second study, on yellow fever vaccine responses in identical twins.

Sequenced: PBMCs. The receptors shown here come from a woman younger than 30 in good health.

This clonotype was detected ten times or more. The chain carries TRBV7-9 and TRBJ2-1, with 9 nucleotides matching TRBD1. Germline CDR1 reads SEHNR; CDR2 reads FQNEAQ (reference sequence). This CDR3 has 15 amino acids. V trimming: 7 bases; J trimming: 9 bases; junction bases outside the gene matches: 13. The CDR3 sequence: CASTTGTGNWGEQFF. Here the CDR3 DNA reads TGTGCCAGCACCACCGGGACAGGGAATTGGGGTGAGCAGTTCTTC.

The rearrangement links TRBV15 to TRBJ2-6; a possible D gene is TRBD1 (5 bases). Trimming cost V 2 bases and J 2 bases, with 7 bases left between them. The CDR3 covers 15 residues. CDR1 is LNHNV and CDR2 is YYDKDF in the germline V gene (reference sequence). The CDR3 DNA follows: TGTGCCACCAGCAGAACAGGTGCTGGGGCCAACGTCCTGACTTTC. Translating it yields CATSRTGAGANVLTF.

The chain employs TRBV29-1 and TRBJ2-1, with 8 bases matching TRBD1. V lost 7 bases and J lost 11; bases outside the gene matches: 7. In germline, CDR1 is SQVTM, CDR2 ANQGSEA. The CDR3 totals 11 residues. The CDR3 DNA is TGCAGCGCTCCTGGACAGGGTAAGCAGTTCTTC. This sequence encodes CSAPGQGKQFF.

This clonotype occurred a few times. This chain links TRBV7-8 with TRBJ2-3; D unresolved. The V gene lost 6 bases and the J gene lost 3 bases, with 10 bases spanning the gap. The CDR3 length is 13 residues. Germline V gene lookup returns CDR1 SGHVS and CDR2 FQNEAQ. CDR3 residues: CASSPFVTDTQYF. CDR3 DNA: TGTGCCAGCAGTCCCTTCGTGACAGATACGCAGTATTTT.

This clonotype was recorded at least ten times. This chain joins TRBV12-3 or TRBV12-4 and TRBJ1-5; D unclear. The germline V and J ends were trimmed by 1 base and 2 bases, with 3 bases remaining between them. The CDR3 sequence is 13 residues long. The DNA of the CDR3 is TGTGCCAGCAGTTTAGATGGCAATCAGCCCCAGCATTTT. This codes for CASSLDGNQPQHF.

The rearrangement joins TRBV7-9 to TRBJ2-7; 7 nucleotides agree with TRBD2. Germline CDR1 reads SEHNR; CDR2 reads FQNEAQ (reference sequence). Germline trimming cut 0 bases from V and 7 bases from J; bases unmatched to any gene: 9. This CDR3 is built from 15 residues. CDR3 amino acids: CASSLAWEAGREQYF. CDR3 bases: TGTGCCAGCAGCTTAGCTTGGGAAGCGGGAAGGGAGCAGTACTTC.

This clonotype has a handful of counts. CDR3 sequence reads: CASSAFGEQYF. In DNA, the CDR3 is TGTGCCAGCAGCGCCTTTGGGGAGCAGTACTTC. This rearrangement joins TRBV2 to TRBJ2-7; no clear D gene. Trimming removed 6 bases at V and 7 bases at J, with 10 bases between. CDR1 is SNHLY and CDR2 is FYNNEI in the germline V gene. The CDR3 runs to 11 residues.

This clonotype has a handful of counts. The CDR3 is CASSLGSQQPFF. In nucleotides, the CDR3 is TGTGCCAGCAGTTTGGGGAGTCAGCAACCGTTCTTC. This chain uses TRBV12-3 or TRBV12-4 with TRBJ2-1, with a tentative D call TRBD2 (5 bases). Between the trimmed V and J ends, which lost 3 bases and 15 bases, there was a span of 15 bases. The CDR3 consists of 12 residues.

This sequence joins TRBV28 and TRBJ2-1; tentative D call: TRBD2 (6 bases). CDR1 and CDR2 (germline): MDHEN, SYDVKM. Trimming removed 4 bases from V and 0 bases from J, with 16 bases in between. The CDR3 extends over 17 amino acids. CDR3 protein: CASSSLPNSGSYNEQFF. As DNA, the CDR3 is TGTGCCAGCAGTTCCCTCCCCAATAGCGGCTCCTACAATGAGCAGTTCTTC.

In its sample, this clonotype was seen a few times. The chain combines TRBV11-2 with TRBJ2-1, with D possibly being TRBD2 (6 bases). The V end lost 1 base, the J end lost 14 bases, and 18 bases lay between the germline ends. The CDR3 length is 14 residues. Germline lookup yields CDR1 SGHAT and CDR2 FQNNGV. CDR3 in amino acids: CASSLAWDSLLEFF. CDR3 DNA: TGTGCCAGCAGCTTAGCTTGGGACTCCCTTCTGGAGTTCTTC.

In this sample, this clonotype turned up a few times. The chain uses TRBV29-1 and TRBJ1-1; no definite D call. This CDR3 region has 12 residues. Per germline, CDR1 SQVTM and CDR2 ANQGSEA. Trimming stripped 7 bases from V and 0 bases from J, with 9 bases between. In DNA form, the CDR3 reads TGCAGCGGTCATAGAGTGAACACTGAAGCTTTCTTT. Translating it yields CSGHRVNTEAFF.

This clonotype turned up a few times. The chain employs TRBV7-2 and TRBJ2-7; TRBD2 matches at 9 bases. Germline V gene lookup returns CDR1 SGHTA and CDR2 FQGNSA. After removal of 1 base from V and 5 bases from J, the junction contained 6 bases not matched to a gene. This CDR3 contains 15 residues. CDR3 protein: CASSLGDSGSDEQYF. The CDR3 coding sequence is TGTGCCAGCAGCTTAGGAGATAGCGGGAGTGACGAGCAGTACTTC.

J is TRBJ2-5 and V is TRBV4-3; TRBD1 aligns across 10 bases. CDR3 length: 16 residues. CDR1 and CDR2 from the germline V gene are LGHNA and YSLEER. The V and J ends lost 0 bases and 5 bases, in that order; junction bases with no gene match: 6. DNA of the CDR3: TGCGCCAGCAGCCAAGAGTTCGACAGGGGGCTTGAGACCCAGTACTTC. Encoded protein: CASSQEFDRGLETQYF.

This clonotype appeared many times. The chain has TRBV4-3 and TRBJ2-1, with D possibly matching TRBD2 (6 bases). Trimming removed 0 bases at V and 8 bases at J, with 17 bases between. Germline loops: CDR1 LGHNA, CDR2 YSLEER. The CDR3 contains 16 residues. The CDR3 DNA reads TGCGCCAGCAGCCAAGAGGAGGGTGGGGGATCGGATGAGCAGTTCTTC. Translated, it gives CASSQEEGGGSDEQFF.

CDR3 sequence reads: CSAAPLAGGYNEQFF. The CDR3 DNA reads TGCAGTGCTGCCCCCCTAGCGGGAGGGTACAATGAGCAGTTCTTC. The J gene is TRBJ2-1, the V gene TRBV20-1, with 12 bases matching TRBD2. The CDR3 spans 15 residues. In germline, CDR1 is DFQATT, CDR2 SNEGSKA (reference sequence). V lost 5 bases, J lost 4 bases, and 6 bases stayed unmatched.

This clonotype was seen a handful of times. This chain uses TRBV20-1 with TRBJ2-1, with 11 bases that match TRBD2. The CDR3 totals 14 residues. From germline, CDR1 is DFQATT and CDR2 SNEGSKA (reference sequence). J lost 10 bases, V lost 3 bases, and 8 bases had no gene match. The CDR3 sequence is CSASELAGGSEQFF. The CDR3 DNA follows: TGCAGTGCTAGCGAGCTAGCGGGAGGTAGCGAGCAGTTCTTC.

The chain is built from TRBV19 and TRBJ2-1, with TRBD2 identical over 8 bases. The ends lost 6 bases at V and 6 bases at J; junction bases unmatched: 7. The CDR3 contains 14 residues. Germline lookup yields CDR1 LNHDA and CDR2 SQIVND (reference sequence). CDR3 region: CASSLSGIVNEQFF. The DNA of the CDR3 is TGTGCCAGTAGCCTTAGCGGGATTGTCAATGAGCAGTTCTTC. The variable domain in full, with the rest retrieved from reference TRBV19 and TRBJ2-1, is DGGITQSPKYLFRKEGQNVTLSCEQNLNHDAMYWYRQDPGQGLRLIYYSQIVNDFQKGDIAEGYSVSREKKESFPLTVTSAQKNPTAFYLCASSLSGIVNEQFFGPGTRLTVL.

The chain recombines TRBV10-3 with TRBJ2-4, with D perhaps being TRBD1 or TRBD2 (6 bases each). The CDR3 runs to 14 residues. The V end lost 10 bases, the J end lost 0 bases, and 13 bases lay between the germline ends. Germline CDR1 ENHRY, CDR2 SYGVKD. Here the CDR3 DNA reads TGTGCCACCCGGAGGGGGTTAGCCAAAAACATTCAGTACTTC. Translation: CATRRGLAKNIQYF.

The rearrangement joins TRBV24-1 to TRBJ2-1; 9 bases are a match to TRBD2. This CDR3 is built from 18 residues. The V segment lost 2 bases and the J segment 8 bases; nucleotides outside the gene matches: 15. Looked up from germline, CDR1 is KGHDR and CDR2 is SFDVKD. CDR3 sequence (DNA): TGTGCCACCAGTGATTCAGGGACTAGCTGGGGTATTGTCGATGAGCAGTTCTTC. Its protein is CATSDSGTSWGIVDEQFF.

This clonotype was counted between two and nine times. The gene calls are TRBV27 and TRBJ2-2; 9 bases are a match to TRBD2. The V segment lost 6 bases and the J segment 6 bases; nucleotides outside the gene matches: 8. The germline gives CDR1 MNHEY, CDR2 SMNVEV (reference sequence). CDR3 length: 15 residues. CDR3 region: CASRLAGAGAGELFF. The CDR3 DNA sequence: TGTGCCAGCAGATTAGCGGGGGCCGGGGCCGGGGAGCTGTTTTTT.

The chain is built from TRBV4-1 and TRBJ2-7; D possibly uses TRBD1 or TRBD2 (5 bases each). Germline assignment: CDR1 MGHRA and CDR2 YSYEKL. The CDR3 spans 14 residues. Trimming left V 7 bases short and J 1 base short, with 14 bases between. The CDR3 DNA follows: TGCGCCAGCACCCGGGACGGAAATTCCTACGAGCAGTACTTC. Residues: CASTRDGNSYEQYF.

This clonotype was picked up a small number of times. V usage is TRBV5-6 and J usage is TRBJ2-2; D is unclear. CDR3 length: 14 amino acids. The ends were cut back, 1 base at V and 4 bases at J, with 8 bases in the middle. Germline V gene sequence: CDR1 SGHDT, CDR2 YYEEEE. The chain's CDR3 is CASSLTPLTGELFF. The CDR3 bases are TGTGCCAGCAGCTTGACACCCCTCACCGGGGAGCTGTTTTTT. The complete variable domain, with remaining parts taken from reference TRBV5-6 and TRBJ2-2, reads DAGVTQSPTHLIKTRGQQVTLRCSPKSGHDTVSWYQQALGQGPQFIFQYYEEEERQRGNFPDRFSGHQFPNYSSELNVNALLLGDSALYLCASSLTPLTGELFFGEGSRLTVL.

This chain connects TRBV7-9 to TRBJ2-3, with D uncertain. Trimming stripped 5 bases from V and 10 bases from J, with 19 bases between. The CDR3 loop spans 14 amino acids. Germline-derived CDR1 and CDR2 are SEHNR and FQNEAQ (reference sequence). This CDR3 reads CASSPVEQAKAQYF. The CDR3 nucleotides are TGTGCCAGCAGCCCCGTAGAACAAGCTAAAGCGCAGTATTTT.